This T cell receptor (beta chain) is from a study of cytomegalovirus exposure and HLA in healthy donors. Looking at the study overall: Roughly 92 million unique TCRs, all from HLA-typed donors, were included in an early release of the data. Study results and caveats: When analyzed later, a missense DCLRE1C variant was found to be linked to TCR beta V- and J-gene trimming. When the data were analyzed later, several of the most significant clusters appeared to be linked to common viral pathogens.

PCR employed 60 Vbeta and 13 Jbeta primers. TCRdb keeps only in-frame clones here, not all; method: immunoSEQ multiplex PCR. This table holds fewer than 110,000 clones, roughly 79% found once. This clone was detected only a few times. No antigen is known for it. The sequenced material came from PBMCs. The source is a woman in her forties in good health and CMV-seronegative.

DNA for the CDR3: TGTGCCAGCAGCGCTTTCCTCGCGGGGGCCGCCACTGAAGCTTTCTTT. This gives the protein CASSAFLAGAATEAFF. The V and J genes are TRBV14 and TRBJ1-1; tentatively, D is TRBD1 (6 bases). This CDR3 contains 16 residues. Germline CDR1 and CDR2: SGHDN and FVKESK. Deletions cut 5 bases from V and 4 bases from J, with 20 bases between.